This TCR beta chain originates from a study of identifying expanded T cells in peripheral blood. Some clones are missing from TCRdb's copy, which holds only in-frame ones; the method was immunoSEQ multiplex PCR. The sample lists some 77,000 clones, roughly 91% seen once, with over 15% in the top ten. Study-wide findings and caveats: Across healthy donors, higher total template counts meant significantly greater approximately two-week count variance. Approximately 1.1 clones differed between technical replicates, versus around 15 and 18 over time.

Remarks on this clone: The antigen is not known.

V lost 5 bases and J lost 5, with 16 bases in between. This CDR3 comprises 15 residues. Per the germline V gene, CDR1 is MNHEY and CDR2 is SVGAGI. The V and J genes are TRBV6-5 and TRBJ1-5; a weak D match, TRBD1 (5 bases). This TCR was recovered from a person aged 18-70 years in good health. Sequenced sample: blood. The CDR3 region has the DNA TGTGCCAGCAGTCGAGGGGTTATGGGGGATCAGCCCCAGCATTTT. Translation: CASSRGVMGDQPQHF.